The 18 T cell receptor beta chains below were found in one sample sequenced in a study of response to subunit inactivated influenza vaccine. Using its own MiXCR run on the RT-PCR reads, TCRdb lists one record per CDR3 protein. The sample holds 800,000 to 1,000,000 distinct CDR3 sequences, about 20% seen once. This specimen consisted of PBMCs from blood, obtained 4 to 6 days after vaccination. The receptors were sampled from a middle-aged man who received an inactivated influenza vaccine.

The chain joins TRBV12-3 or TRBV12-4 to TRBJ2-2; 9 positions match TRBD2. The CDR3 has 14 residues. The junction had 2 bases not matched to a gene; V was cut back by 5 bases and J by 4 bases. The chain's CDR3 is CASSMREGTGELFF. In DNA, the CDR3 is TGTGCCAGCAGTATGCGGGAGGGCACCGGGGAGCTGTTTTTT.

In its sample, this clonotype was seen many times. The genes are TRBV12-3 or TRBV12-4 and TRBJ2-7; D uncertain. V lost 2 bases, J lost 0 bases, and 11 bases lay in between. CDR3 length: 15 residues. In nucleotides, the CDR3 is TGTGCCAGCAGTTTATTTGGTGCCGCCTCCTACGAGCAGTACTTC. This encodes CASSLFGAASYEQYF.

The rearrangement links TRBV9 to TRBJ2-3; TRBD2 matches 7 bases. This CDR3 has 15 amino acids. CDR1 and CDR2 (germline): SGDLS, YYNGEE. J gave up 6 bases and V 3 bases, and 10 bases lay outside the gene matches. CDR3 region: CASSADVSLADTQYF. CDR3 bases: TGTGCCAGCAGCGCCGACGTATCACTAGCGGATACGCAGTATTTT.

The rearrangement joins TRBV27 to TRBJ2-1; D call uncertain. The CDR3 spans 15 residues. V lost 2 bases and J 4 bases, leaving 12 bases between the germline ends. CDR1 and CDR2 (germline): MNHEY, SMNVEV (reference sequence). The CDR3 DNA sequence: TGTGCCAGCAGTTTAGCGGAGTCTCCTTACAATGAGCAGTTCTTC. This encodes CASSLAESPYNEQFF.

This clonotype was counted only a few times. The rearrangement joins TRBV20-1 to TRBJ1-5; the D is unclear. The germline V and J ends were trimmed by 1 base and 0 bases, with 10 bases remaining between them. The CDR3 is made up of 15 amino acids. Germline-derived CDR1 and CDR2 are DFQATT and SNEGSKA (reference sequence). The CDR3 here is CSARGRGISNQPQHF. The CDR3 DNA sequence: TGCAGTGCTAGAGGTAGAGGGATTAGCAATCAGCCCCAGCATTTT.

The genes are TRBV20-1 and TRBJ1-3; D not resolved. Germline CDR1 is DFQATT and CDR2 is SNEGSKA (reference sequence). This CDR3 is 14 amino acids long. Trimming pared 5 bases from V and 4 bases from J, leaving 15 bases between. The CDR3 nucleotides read TGCAGTGCTGGCTCCATTCAGTCAGGAAACACCATATATTTT. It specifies CSAGSIQSGNTIYF.

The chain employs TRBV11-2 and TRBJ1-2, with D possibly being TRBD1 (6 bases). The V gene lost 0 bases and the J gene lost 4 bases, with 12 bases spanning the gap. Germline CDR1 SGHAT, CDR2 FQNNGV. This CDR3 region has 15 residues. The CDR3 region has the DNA TGTGCCAGCAGCTTAGAAGGGGGGGAGCCCTATGGCTACACCTTC. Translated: CASSLEGGEPYGYTF.

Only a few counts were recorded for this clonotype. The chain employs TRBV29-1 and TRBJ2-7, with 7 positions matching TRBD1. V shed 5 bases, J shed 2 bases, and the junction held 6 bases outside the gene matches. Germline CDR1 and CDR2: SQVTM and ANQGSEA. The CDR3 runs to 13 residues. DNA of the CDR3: TGCAGCGTTTACGACAGGGCGACCTACGAGCAGTACTTC. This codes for CSVYDRATYEQYF.

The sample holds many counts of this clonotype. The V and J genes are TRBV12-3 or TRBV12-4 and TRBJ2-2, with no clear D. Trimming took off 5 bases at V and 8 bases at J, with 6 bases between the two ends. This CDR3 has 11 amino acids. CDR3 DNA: TGTGCCAGCAGTCTTCGGGGGGAGCTGTTTTTT. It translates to CASSLRGELFF.

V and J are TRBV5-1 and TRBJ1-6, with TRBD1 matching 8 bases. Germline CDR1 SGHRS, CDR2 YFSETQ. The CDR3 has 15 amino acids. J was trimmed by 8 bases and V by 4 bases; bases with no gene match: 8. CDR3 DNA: TGCGCCAGCAGCCTAAGGACAGGGACTGATTCACCCCTCCACTTT. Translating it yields CASSLRTGTDSPLHF.

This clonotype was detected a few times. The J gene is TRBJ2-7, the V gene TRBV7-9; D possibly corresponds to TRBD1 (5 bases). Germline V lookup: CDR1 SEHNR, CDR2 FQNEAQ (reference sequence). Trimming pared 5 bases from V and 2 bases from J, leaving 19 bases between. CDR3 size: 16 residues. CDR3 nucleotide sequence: TGTGCCAGCAGCCCCTCCTCGACAGTAAACACCTACGAGCAGTACTTC. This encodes CASSPSSTVNTYEQYF.

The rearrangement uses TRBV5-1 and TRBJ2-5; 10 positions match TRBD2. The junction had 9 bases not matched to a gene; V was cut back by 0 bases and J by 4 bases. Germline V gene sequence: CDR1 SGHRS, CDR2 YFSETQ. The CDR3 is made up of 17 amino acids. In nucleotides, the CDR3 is TGCGCCAGCAGCTTGGCGTCTAGCGGGGGAGGTGGAGAGACCCAGTACTTC. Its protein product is CASSLASSGGGGETQYF.

CDR3 region: CASRRYEQYF. Written as DNA, the CDR3 is TGTGCCAGCAGACGCTACGAGCAGTACTTC. The V call is TRBV6-1, the J call TRBJ2-7; no definite D call. Germline CDR1 MNHNS, CDR2 SASEGT. CDR3 length equals 10 residues. Trimming shortened V by 6 bases and J by 3 bases, and 3 bases separated the two germline ends.

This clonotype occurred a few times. The CDR3 is CSAGRGDSGYTF. For the CDR3, the DNA is TGCAGCGCCGGTCGGGGGGATAGCGGCTACACCTTC. The gene calls are TRBV29-1 and TRBJ1-2, with a weak D call TRBD1 (5 bases). Germline V gives CDR1 SQVTM, CDR2 ANQGSEA. The CDR3 loop spans 12 amino acids. V shed 7 bases and J shed 8 bases, with 17 bases lying between them. The whole variable domain, filled in from reference TRBV29-1 and TRBJ1-2, reads SAVISQKPSRDICQRGTSLTIQCQVDSQVTMMFWYRQQPGQSLTLIATANQGSEATYESGFVIDKFPISRPNLTFSTLTVSNMSPEDSSIYLCSAGRGDSGYTFGSGTRLTVV.

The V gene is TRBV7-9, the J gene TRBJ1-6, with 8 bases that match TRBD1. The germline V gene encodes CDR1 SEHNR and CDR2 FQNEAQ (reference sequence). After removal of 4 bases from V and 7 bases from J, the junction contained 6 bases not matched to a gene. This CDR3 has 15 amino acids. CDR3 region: CASSYFGQGNSPLHF. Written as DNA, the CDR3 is TGTGCCAGCAGCTACTTCGGACAGGGCAATTCACCCCTCCACTTT.

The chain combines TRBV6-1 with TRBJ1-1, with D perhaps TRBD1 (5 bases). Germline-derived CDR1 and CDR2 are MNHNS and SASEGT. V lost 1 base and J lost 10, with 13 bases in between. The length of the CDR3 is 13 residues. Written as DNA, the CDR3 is TGTGCCAGCAGTGAAGTGATAAGGGACTCAGCTTTCTTT. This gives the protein CASSEVIRDSAFF.

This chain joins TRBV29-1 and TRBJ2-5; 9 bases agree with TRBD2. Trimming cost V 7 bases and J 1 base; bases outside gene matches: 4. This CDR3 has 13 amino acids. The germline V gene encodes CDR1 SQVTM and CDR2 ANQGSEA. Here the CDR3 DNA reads TGCAGCGGGCGACTAGCGGCCCAAGAGACCCAGTACTTC. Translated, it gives CSGRLAAQETQYF.

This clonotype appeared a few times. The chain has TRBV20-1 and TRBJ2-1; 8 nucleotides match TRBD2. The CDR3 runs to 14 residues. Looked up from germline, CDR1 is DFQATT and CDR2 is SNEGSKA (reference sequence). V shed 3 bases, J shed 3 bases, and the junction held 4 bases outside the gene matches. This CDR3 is CSASVAGGYNEQFF. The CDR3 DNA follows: TGCAGTGCTAGTGTGGCGGGAGGCTACAATGAGCAGTTCTTC.